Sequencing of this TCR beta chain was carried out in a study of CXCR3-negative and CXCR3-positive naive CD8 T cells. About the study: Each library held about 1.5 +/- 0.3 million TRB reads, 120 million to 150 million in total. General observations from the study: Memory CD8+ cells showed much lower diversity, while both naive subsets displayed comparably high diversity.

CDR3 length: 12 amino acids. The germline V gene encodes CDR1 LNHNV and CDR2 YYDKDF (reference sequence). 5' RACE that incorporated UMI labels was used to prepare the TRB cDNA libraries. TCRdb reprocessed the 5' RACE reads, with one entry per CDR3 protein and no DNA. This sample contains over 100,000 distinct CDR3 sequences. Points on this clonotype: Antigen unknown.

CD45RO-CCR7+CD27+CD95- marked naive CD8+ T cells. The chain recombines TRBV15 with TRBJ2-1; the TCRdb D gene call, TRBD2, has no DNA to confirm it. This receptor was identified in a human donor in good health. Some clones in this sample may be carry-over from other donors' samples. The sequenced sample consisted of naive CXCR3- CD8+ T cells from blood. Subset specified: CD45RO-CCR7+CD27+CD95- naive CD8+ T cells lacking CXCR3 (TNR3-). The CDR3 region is CATSRESLEQFF. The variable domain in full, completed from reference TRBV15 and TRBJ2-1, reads DAMVIQNPRYQVTQFGKPVTLSCSQTLNHNVMYWYQQKSSQAPKLLFHYYDKDFNNEADTPDNFQSRRPNTSFCFLDIRSPGLGDTAMYLCATSRESLEQFFGPGTRLTVL.